This TCR beta chain stems from a study of shared clonotypes between healthy human individuals. The study, taken as a whole, reports: In general, naive subsets displayed greater estimated richness than memory subsets did.

The sample holds one count of this clone. Its specificity is not known. Some clones are missing from TCRdb's copy, which holds only in-frame ones; the method was immunoSEQ multiplex PCR. Seen here are some 1 million clones, 65% to 75% observed once, and the top ten hold roughly 1.5%. The germline V gene encodes CDR1 MGHDK and CDR2 SYGVNS. The CDR3 has 15 amino acids. V was trimmed by 4 bases and J by 4 bases, leaving 14 bases between them. Material for sequencing was memory CD4+ T cells sorted from blood. Subset given: CD45RA-negative fraction. The V call is TRBV25-1, the J call TRBJ1-5; D is uncertain. The sequence came from a man younger than 30 in good health. The CDR3 nucleotides are TGTGCCAGCAGTGTCGAGGGAGAGGGAAATCAGCCCCAGCATTTT. Its translation is CASSVEGEGNQPQHF.